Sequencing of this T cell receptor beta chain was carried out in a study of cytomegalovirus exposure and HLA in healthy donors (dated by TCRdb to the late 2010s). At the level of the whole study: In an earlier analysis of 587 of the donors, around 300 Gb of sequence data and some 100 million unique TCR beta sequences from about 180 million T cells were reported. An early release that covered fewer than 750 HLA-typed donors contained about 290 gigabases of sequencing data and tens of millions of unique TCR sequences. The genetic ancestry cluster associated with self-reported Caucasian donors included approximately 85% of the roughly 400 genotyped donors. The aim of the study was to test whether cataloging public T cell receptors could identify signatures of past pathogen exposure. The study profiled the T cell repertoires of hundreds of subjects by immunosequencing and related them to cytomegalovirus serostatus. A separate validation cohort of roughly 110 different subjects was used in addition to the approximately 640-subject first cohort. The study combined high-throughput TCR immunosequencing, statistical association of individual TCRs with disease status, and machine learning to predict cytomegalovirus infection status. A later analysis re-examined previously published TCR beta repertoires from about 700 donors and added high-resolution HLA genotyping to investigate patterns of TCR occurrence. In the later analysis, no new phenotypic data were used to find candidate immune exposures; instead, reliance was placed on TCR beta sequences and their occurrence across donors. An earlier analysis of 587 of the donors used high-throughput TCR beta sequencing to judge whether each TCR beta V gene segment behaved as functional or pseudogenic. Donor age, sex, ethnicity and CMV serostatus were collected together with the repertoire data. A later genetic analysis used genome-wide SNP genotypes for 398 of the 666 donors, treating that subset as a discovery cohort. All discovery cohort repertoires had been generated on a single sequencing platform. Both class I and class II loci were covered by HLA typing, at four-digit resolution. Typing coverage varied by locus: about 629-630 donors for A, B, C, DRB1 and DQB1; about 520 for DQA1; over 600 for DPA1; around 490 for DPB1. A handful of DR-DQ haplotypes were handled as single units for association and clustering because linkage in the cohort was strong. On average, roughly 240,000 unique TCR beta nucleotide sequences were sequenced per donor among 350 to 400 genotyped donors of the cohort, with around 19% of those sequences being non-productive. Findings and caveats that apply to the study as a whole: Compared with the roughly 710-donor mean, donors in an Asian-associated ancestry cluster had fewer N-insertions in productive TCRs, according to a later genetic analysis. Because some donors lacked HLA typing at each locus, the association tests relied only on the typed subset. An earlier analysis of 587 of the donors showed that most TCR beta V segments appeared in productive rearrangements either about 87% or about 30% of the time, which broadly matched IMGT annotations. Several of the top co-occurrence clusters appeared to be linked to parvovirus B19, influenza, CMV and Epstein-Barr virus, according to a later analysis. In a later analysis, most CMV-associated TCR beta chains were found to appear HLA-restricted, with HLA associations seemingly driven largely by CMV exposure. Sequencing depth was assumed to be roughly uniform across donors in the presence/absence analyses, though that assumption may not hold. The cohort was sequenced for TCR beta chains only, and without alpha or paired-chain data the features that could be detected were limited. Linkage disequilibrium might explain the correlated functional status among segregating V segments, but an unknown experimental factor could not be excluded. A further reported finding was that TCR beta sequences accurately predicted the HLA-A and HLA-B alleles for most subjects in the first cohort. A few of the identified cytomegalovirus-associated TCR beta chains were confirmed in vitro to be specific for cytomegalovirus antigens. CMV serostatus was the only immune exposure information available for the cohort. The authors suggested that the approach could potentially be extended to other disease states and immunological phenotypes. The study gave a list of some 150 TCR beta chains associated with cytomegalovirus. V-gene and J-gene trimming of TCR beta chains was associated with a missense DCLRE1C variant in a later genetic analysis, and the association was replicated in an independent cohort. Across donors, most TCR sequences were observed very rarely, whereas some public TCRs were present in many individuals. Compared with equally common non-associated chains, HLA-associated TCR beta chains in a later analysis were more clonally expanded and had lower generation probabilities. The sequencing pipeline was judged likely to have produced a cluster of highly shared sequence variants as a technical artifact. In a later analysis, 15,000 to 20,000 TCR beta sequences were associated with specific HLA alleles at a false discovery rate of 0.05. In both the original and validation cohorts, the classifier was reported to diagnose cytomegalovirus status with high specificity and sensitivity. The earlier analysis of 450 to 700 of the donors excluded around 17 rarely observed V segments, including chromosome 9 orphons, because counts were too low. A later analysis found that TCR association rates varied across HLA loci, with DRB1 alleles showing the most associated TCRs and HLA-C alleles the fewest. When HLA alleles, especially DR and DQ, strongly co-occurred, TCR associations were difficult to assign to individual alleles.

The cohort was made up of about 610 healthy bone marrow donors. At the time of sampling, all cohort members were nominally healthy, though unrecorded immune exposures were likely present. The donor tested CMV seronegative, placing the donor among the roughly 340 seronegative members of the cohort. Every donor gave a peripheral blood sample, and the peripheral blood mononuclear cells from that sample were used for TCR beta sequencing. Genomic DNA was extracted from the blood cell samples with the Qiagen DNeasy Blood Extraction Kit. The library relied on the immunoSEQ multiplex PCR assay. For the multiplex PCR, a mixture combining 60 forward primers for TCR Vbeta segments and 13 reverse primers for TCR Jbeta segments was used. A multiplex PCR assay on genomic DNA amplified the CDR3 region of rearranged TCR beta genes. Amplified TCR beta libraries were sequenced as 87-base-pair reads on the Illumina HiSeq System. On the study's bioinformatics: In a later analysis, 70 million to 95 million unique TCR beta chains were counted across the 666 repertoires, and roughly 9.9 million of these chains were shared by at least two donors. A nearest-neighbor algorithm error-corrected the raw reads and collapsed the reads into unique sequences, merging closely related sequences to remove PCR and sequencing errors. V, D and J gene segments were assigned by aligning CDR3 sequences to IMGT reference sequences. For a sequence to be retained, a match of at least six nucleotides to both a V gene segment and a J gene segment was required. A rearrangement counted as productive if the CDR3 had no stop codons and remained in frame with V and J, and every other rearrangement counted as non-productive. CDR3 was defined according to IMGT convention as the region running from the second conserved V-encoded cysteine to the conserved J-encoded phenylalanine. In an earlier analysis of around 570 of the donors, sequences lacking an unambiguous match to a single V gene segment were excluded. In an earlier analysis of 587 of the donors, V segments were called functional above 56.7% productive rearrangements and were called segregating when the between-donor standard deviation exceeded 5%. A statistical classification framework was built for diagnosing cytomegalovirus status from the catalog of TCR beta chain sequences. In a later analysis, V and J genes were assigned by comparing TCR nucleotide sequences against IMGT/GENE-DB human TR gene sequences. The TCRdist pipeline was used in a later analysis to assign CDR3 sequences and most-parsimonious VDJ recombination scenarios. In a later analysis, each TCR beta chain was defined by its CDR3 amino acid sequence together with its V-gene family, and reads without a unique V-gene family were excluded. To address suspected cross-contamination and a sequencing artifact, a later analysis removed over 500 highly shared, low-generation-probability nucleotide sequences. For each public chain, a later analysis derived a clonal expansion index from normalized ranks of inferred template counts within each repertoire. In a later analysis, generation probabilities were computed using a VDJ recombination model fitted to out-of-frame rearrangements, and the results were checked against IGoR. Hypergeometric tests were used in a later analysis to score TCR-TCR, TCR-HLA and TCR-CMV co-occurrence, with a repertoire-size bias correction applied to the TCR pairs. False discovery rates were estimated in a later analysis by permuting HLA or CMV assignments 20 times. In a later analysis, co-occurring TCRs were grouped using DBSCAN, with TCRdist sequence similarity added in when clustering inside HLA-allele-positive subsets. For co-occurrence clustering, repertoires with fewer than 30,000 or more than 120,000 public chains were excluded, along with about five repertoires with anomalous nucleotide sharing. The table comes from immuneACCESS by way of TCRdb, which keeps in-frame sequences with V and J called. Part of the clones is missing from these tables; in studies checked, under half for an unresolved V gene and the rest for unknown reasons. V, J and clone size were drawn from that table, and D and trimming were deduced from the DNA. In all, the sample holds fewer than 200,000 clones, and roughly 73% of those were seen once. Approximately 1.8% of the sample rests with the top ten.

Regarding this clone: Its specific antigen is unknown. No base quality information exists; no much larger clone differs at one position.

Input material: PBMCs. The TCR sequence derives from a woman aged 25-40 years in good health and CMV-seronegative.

The DNA is as follows: TGTGCCAGCAGGGGAGCTGGCGGGGAGCTGTTTTTT. This yields the protein CASRGAGGELFF. The chain joins TRBV19 to TRBJ2-2, and the D gene may be TRBD1, 6 bases matching. Deletion took 9 bases off V and 7 bases off J, with a span of 12 bases between the germline ends. From its cysteine to its phenylalanine, the CDR3 spans 12 amino acids. Left in the record is the CDR3 DNA by itself, 36 bases read in frame from the first base. For CDR1 and CDR2, the germline V gene (reference sequence) lists LNHDA and SQIVND.